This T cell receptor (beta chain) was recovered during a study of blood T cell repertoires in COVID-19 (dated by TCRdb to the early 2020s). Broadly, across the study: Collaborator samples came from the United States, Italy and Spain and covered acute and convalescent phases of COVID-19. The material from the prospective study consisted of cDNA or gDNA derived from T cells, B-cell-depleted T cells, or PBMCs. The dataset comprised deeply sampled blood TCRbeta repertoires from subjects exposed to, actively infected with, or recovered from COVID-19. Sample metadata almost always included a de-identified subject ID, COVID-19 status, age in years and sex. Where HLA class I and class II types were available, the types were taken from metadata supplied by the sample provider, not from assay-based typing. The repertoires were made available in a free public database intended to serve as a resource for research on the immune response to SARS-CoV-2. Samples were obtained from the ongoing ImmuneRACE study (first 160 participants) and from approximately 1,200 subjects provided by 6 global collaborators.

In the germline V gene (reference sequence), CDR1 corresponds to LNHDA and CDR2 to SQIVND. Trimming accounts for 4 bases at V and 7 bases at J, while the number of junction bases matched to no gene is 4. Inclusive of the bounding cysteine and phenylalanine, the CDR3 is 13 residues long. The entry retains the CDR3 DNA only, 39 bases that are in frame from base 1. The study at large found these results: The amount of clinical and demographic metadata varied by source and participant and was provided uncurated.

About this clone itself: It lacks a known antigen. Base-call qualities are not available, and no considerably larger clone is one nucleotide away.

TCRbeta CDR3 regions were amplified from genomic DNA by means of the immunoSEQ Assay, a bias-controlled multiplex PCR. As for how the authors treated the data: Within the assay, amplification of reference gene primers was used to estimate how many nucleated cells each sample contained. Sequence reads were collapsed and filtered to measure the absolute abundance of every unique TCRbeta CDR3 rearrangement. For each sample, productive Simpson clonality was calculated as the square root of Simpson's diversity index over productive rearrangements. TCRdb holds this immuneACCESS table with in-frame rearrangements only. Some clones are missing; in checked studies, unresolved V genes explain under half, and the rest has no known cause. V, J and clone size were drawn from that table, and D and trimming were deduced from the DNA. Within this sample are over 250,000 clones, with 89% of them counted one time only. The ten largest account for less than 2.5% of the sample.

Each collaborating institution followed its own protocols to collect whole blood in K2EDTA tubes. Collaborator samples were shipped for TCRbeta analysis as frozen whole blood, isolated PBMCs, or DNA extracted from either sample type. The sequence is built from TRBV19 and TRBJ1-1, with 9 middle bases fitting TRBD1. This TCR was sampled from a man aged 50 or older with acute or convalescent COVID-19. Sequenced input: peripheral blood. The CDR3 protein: CASSTTGGLEAFF. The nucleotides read TGTGCCAGTAGTACTACAGGGGGCCTTGAAGCTTTCTTT.